The sequence of this T cell receptor beta chain was determined in a study of blood T cell repertoires in COVID-19. Background on the study: The United States, Italy and Spain were the sources of the acute and convalescent COVID-19 samples.

Trimming shortened V by 6 bases and J by 1 base, and 7 bases separated the two germline ends. The germline V gene has CDR1 KGHDR and CDR2 SFDVKD. The CDR3 totals 13 residues. Method: immunoSEQ multiplex PCR; TCRdb's copy keeps in-frame clones and lacks some. Among 160,000 or so clones listed, around 77% were seen once. Sequenced material: peripheral blood. This rearrangement joins TRBV24-1 to TRBJ2-3; the D gene is possibly TRBD2 (5 bases). This clonotype was sampled from a man aged 65 to 79 with active or convalescent COVID-19. The CDR3 spells CATSLAGTDTQYF. CDR3 nucleotide sequence: TGTGCCACCAGTCTAGCTGGCACAGATACGCAGTATTTT.